These 25 T cell receptor beta chains share one sample of origin, sequenced in a study of blood T cell repertoires in COVID-19. Sequencing used immunoSEQ multiplex PCR; TCRdb keeps in-frame clones, though not all of them. The table has 40,000 to 55,000 clones, approximately 90% seen once; the top ten hold about 29%. The sequenced material came from peripheral blood. These TCRs come from a woman at least 80 years old with acute or convalescent COVID-19.

The J gene is TRBJ1-4, the V gene TRBV2, with 7 bases aligning to TRBD1. V trimming: 5 bases; J trimming: 6 bases; junction bases outside the gene matches: 9. Germline V gene lookup returns CDR1 SNHLY and CDR2 FYNNEI. This CDR3 comprises 15 residues. The chain's CDR3 is CASSPMTGRDEKLFF. The CDR3 nucleotides are TGTGCCAGCAGTCCTATGACAGGGCGGGATGAAAAACTGTTTTTT.

The DNA of the CDR3 is TGTGCCAGCAGCAAAGAGGACAGGGAACATGGCTACACCTTC. It yields the protein CASSKEDREHGYTF. The J gene is TRBJ1-2, the V gene TRBV21-1; the D segment call TRBD1 is taken from the table without a DNA check. TRBV21-1 is termed a pseudogene. The CDR3 is 14 amino acids.

J is TRBJ1-1 and V is TRBV6-5; a possible D gene is TRBD1 (5 bases). CDR3 length equals 15 residues. Germline assignment: CDR1 MNHEY and CDR2 SVGAGI. V lost 7 bases and J 5 bases, leaving 20 bases between the germline ends. CDR3 sequence (DNA): TGTGCCAGCACCCCCCAATTGTGGGGCCGGACTGAAGCTTTCTTT. Protein: CASTPQLWGRTEAFF.

This sequence joins TRBV6-5 and TRBJ2-2; D is undetermined. The CDR3 spans 14 residues. CDR1 is MNHEY, CDR2 SVGAGI, per germline. V lost 10 bases and J lost 0, with 12 bases in between. This chain's CDR3 is CATRSLPNTGELFF. For the CDR3, the DNA is TGTGCCACCCGGTCTCTACCGAACACCGGGGAGCTGTTTTTT.

V gene TRBV18 combines with J gene TRBJ2-5; 7 nucleotides line up with TRBD2. The CDR3 totals 16 residues. V was clipped by 3 bases and J by 5 bases; unmatched bases: 12. CDR1 and CDR2 from the germline V gene are KGHSH and LQKENI. The CDR3 DNA reads TGTGCCAGCTCACCCCTTGCTGCTGGACTAGAGGAGACCCAGTACTTC. Translated, it gives CASSPLAAGLEETQYF.

This chain uses TRBV3-1 (or the pseudogene TRBV3-2) with TRBJ2-4; TRBD1 might be the D (5 bases). With 3 bases removed from V and 5 bases from J, the gap between germline ends came to 8 bases. The germline gives CDR1 LGHDT, CDR2 YNNKEL (reference sequence). CDR3 length: 13 residues. This CDR3 reads CASSHRGQNIQYF. DNA for the CDR3: TGTGCCAGCAGCCATAGGGGTCAAAACATTCAGTACTTC.

This clone was observed a few times. The chain uses TRBV4-2 and TRBJ1-2; D uncertain. Between the trimmed V and J ends, which lost 0 bases and 4 bases, there was a span of 3 bases. This CDR3 contains 12 residues. The germline V gene has CDR1 LGHNA and CDR2 YNFKEQ. The CDR3 loop is CASSQDSYGYTF. The CDR3 nucleotides are TGTGCCAGCAGCCAAGATAGCTATGGCTACACCTTC.

This sequence joins TRBV6-6 and TRBJ1-2, with D unresolved. V was trimmed by 7 bases and J by 4 bases, leaving 19 bases between them. The CDR3 is made up of 15 amino acids. Germline CDR1 reads MNHNY; CDR2 reads SVGAGI (reference sequence). CDR3 loop: CASKNEGMLSYGYTF. The CDR3 DNA sequence: TGTGCCAGCAAGAACGAGGGAATGCTCTCCTATGGCTACACCTTC.

V and J are TRBV7-6 and TRBJ2-2; no clear D. V shed 4 bases and J shed 4 bases, with 13 bases lying between them. The germline CDR1 and CDR2 sequences are SGHVS and FNYEAQ. The CDR3 has 15 amino acids. The CDR3 here is CASSSPEEGTGELFF. In DNA, the CDR3 is TGTGCCAGCAGCTCACCCGAGGAAGGCACCGGGGAGCTGTTTTTT.

The rearrangement uses TRBV7-9 and TRBJ2-2; D may be TRBD2 (5 bases). Germline V gene sequence: CDR1 SEHNR, CDR2 FQNEAQ (reference sequence). The CDR3 runs to 12 residues. The V end was cut by 6 bases, the J end by 9 bases, with 11 bases between. The CDR3 reads CASSAGVRELFF. Here the CDR3 DNA reads TGTGCCAGCAGTGCCGGGGTCCGGGAGCTGTTTTTT.

V and J are TRBV5-4 and TRBJ2-5; TRBD2 is a possible D gene (6 bases). Germline CDR1 is SGHNT and CDR2 is YYREEE (reference sequence). Trimming removed 4 bases from V and 7 bases from J, with 11 bases in between. The CDR3 is 12 amino acids. The CDR3 region has the DNA TGTGCCAGCAGCCCCCTCGGGAGGACCCAGTACTTC. The encoded protein is CASSPLGRTQYF.

This clone was observed a handful of times. V gene TRBV6-5 combines with J gene TRBJ2-3; D gene ambiguous. The CDR3 extends over 13 amino acids. Germline V gene lookup returns CDR1 MNHEY and CDR2 SVGAGI. The V end lost 2 bases, the J end lost 5 bases, and 8 bases lay between the germline ends. This CDR3 is CASSYGRRDTQYF. DNA of the CDR3: TGTGCCAGCAGTTACGGGCGCCGAGATACGCAGTATTTT.

The CDR3 DNA follows: TGTGCCAGTAGTCTCACGCGGGGCACTGAAGCTTTCTTT. This sequence encodes CASSLTRGTEAFF. The chain links TRBV19 to TRBJ1-1; D remains ambiguous. Trimming removed 5 bases at V and 4 bases at J, with 11 bases between. The length of the CDR3 is 13 residues. Germline V gene data show CDR1 as LNHDA and CDR2 as SQIVND (reference sequence).

The chain is built from TRBV5-1 and TRBJ1-1; 8 bases are a match to TRBD1. CDR1 is SGHRS and CDR2 is YFSETQ in the germline V gene. Trimming at V came to 5 bases and at J to 5 bases, leaving 5 bases not matched to a gene. The CDR3 runs to 13 residues. The CDR3 region has the DNA TGCGCCAGCAGACCGGACAGGGCTACTGAAGCTTTCTTT. Protein: CASRPDRATEAFF.

V usage is TRBV11-3 and J usage is TRBJ2-5; TRBD1 agrees at 8 bases. CDR3 length: 14 residues. V lost 5 bases to trimming and J lost 5 bases; unmatched junction nucleotides: 7. Germline loops: CDR1 SGHNT, CDR2 YENEEA. Here the CDR3 reads CASSLTGGTETQYF. The DNA of the CDR3 is TGTGCCAGCAGCCTAACAGGGGGGACGGAGACCCAGTACTTC.

V gene TRBV5-4 combines with J gene TRBJ1-3; perhaps TRBD1 as D (5 bases). Germline loops: CDR1 SGHNT, CDR2 YYREEE (reference sequence). V lost 2 bases and J lost 4, with 7 bases in between. The CDR3 spans 13 residues. CDR3 sequence reads: CASSFQGGNTIYF. CDR3 nucleotide sequence: TGTGCCAGCAGCTTTCAGGGAGGAAACACCATATATTTT.

J is TRBJ2-3 and V is TRBV9; 10 nucleotides agree with TRBD2. V was clipped by 0 bases and J by 7 bases; unmatched bases: 5. The germline gives CDR1 SGDLS, CDR2 YYNGEE. The CDR3 loop spans 15 amino acids. The CDR3 nucleotides are TGTGCCAGCAGCGTAGCGAGCGGGGGGGCAAATACGCAGTATTTT. As protein: CASSVASGGANTQYF.

CDR3 nucleotide sequence: TGTGCCAGCAGTTTATCGCAGGGATGGGGCTACACCTTC. Its protein product is CASSLSQGWGYTF. The chain links TRBV28 to TRBJ1-2; D possibly corresponds to TRBD1 (5 bases). CDR3 size: 13 residues. V lost 1 base, J lost 8 bases, and 11 bases lay in between. Germline CDR1 MDHEN, CDR2 SYDVKM.

The table lists this clone with a count of one. The chain uses TRBV16 and TRBJ2-1, with D possibly being TRBD1 (5 bases). The CDR3 consists of 14 residues. Trimming cost V 1 base and J 5 bases, with 9 bases left between them. From germline, CDR1 is KGHSY and CDR2 FQNENV. DNA of the CDR3: TGTGCCAGCAGCCAATTAGCAGGGAACAATGAGCAGTTCTTC. Protein product: CASSQLAGNNEQFF.

V is TRBV2 and J is TRBJ1-3; possible D gene TRBD1, 5 bases. Trimming removed 2 bases from V and 1 base from J, with 9 bases in between. Germline V gene sequence: CDR1 SNHLY, CDR2 FYNNEI. The CDR3 length is 15 residues. CDR3 sequence reads: CASSEYGGSGNTIYF. In DNA form, the CDR3 reads TGTGCCAGCAGTGAATACGGGGGGTCTGGAAACACCATATATTTT.

This clone was recorded only once. A junction end diverges from the germline sequence, so it may reflect a read error. This chain uses TRBV12-3 or TRBV12-4 with TRBJ1-5, with D possibly being TRBD1 (5 bases). The CDR3 runs 13 residues. CDR3: CASRDSNNQAQHF. The CDR3 coding sequence is TGTGCCAGCAGAGACAGTAACAATCAGGCCCAGCATTTT.

The count of this clone is one. J is TRBJ2-5 and V is TRBV10-1, with a weak D call TRBD2 (5 bases). CDR3 length: 14 residues. The germline gives CDR1 WNHNN, CDR2 SYGVQD (reference sequence). Trimming pared 0 bases from V and 3 bases from J, leaving 8 bases between. Here the CDR3 reads CASSESSGEETQYF. In nucleotides, the CDR3 is TGCGCCAGCAGTGAGTCGAGCGGAGAAGAGACCCAGTACTTC.

The chain has TRBV5-1 and TRBJ1-5, with 9 bases fitting TRBD1. The junction had 11 bases not matched to a gene; V was cut back by 4 bases and J by 3 bases. CDR1 and CDR2 from the germline V gene are SGHRS and YFSETQ. This CDR3 has 17 amino acids. Here the CDR3 reads CASSINRGLRDNQPQHF. Here the CDR3 DNA reads TGCGCCAGCAGCATCAACAGGGGGCTACGTGACAATCAGCCCCAGCATTTT.

The rearrangement joins TRBV19 to TRBJ1-1; D remains ambiguous. The germline gives CDR1 LNHDA, CDR2 SQIVND (reference sequence). This CDR3 comprises 14 residues. Trimming took 5 bases from V and 4 from J, leaving 14 bases between them. The CDR3 DNA sequence: TGTGCCAGTAGTGCAACACATGGGAGCACTGAAGCTTTCTTT. Amino acids: CASSATHGSTEAFF.

The V call is TRBV21-1, the J call TRBJ1-6; TRBD1, the table's D call, was not compared with the DNA. TRBV21-1 is marked as a pseudogene. The CDR3 sequence is 16 residues long. The CDR3 nucleotides are TGTGCCAGCAGCAGGGGCAACAGGGGGAACAATTCACCCCTCCACTTT. Amino acids: CASSRGNRGNNSPLHF.